This TCR beta chain was recovered during a study of beta chain features in type 1 diabetes. This clone was found a few times. Its antigen is undetermined. Every participating donor gave one draw, a heparinised blood sample averaging about 116 mL. Sorting based on CD45RO/CCR7/CD25/CD127/CD95/CD27 separated CD4+ naive, central memory, regulatory and stem cell-like memory cells. Findings and limits, study-wide: Insertions at VDJ junctions were less frequent in type 1 diabetes patients. These patients also deleted more nucleotides at the same junctions. Type 1 diabetes patients had moderately but significantly shorter TCRB CDR3s in all four CD4+ subsets.

V gave up 1 base and J gave up 9 bases; unmatched junction bases: 10. CDR3 length equals 15 residues. Germline V gene lookup returns CDR1 SGHAT and CDR2 FQDESV (reference sequence). The isolated RNA, all of it, was reverse transcribed, so expressed TCRB transcripts were what got sequenced. Produced via immunoSEQ multiplex PCR; TCRdb's table is partial and in-frame only. The sample lists some 160,000 clones, roughly 9% occurring once. This clonotype was sampled from a woman aged 30 to 39 with type 1 diabetes. The material sequenced was central memory CD4+ T cells from blood. The chain has TRBV11-1 and TRBJ2-7, with 9 bases matching TRBD2. The chain's CDR3 is CASSLVAGVNAVQYF. The DNA for the CDR3 is TGTGCCAGCAGCTTAGTAGCGGGAGTTAACGCCGTGCAGTACTTC.